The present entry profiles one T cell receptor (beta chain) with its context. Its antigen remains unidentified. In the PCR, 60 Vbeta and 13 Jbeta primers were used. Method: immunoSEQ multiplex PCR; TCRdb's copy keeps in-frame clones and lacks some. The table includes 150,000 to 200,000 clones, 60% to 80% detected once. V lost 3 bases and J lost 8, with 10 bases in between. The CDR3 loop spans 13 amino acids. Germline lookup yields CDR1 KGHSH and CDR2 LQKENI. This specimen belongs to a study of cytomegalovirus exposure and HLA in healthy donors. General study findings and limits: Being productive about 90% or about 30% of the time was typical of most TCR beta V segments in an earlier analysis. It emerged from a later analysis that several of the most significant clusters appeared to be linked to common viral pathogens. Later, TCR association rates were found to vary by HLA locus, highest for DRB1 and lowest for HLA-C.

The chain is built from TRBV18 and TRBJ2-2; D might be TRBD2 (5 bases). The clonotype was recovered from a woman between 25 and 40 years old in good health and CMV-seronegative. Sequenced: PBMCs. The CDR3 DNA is TGTGCCAGCTCACCGAGGGAAATGGGGGAGCTGTTTTTT. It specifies CASSPREMGELFF.